This T cell receptor beta chain was recorded in a study of T cell repertoires in cytomegalovirus infection. TCRdb passed the reads through MiXCR, listing each CDR3 protein once. The sample has just under 500,000 distinct CDR3 sequences; around 30% are singletons. Whole-study findings and limits: Based on cumulative public TCR beta family frequency, carriers of CMV plus the relevant HLA were identified.

The V gene lost 6 bases and the J gene lost 5 bases, with 16 bases spanning the gap. In germline, CDR1 is MNHEY, CDR2 SVGEGT. This CDR3 is built from 15 residues. This clonotype has just one count. Antigen unknown. V and J are TRBV6-2 or TRBV6-3 and TRBJ2-2, with a possible D match to TRBD2 (5 bases). This receptor was obtained from a human donor in good health (CMV status not recorded). Some clones in this sample may be carry-over from other donors' samples. The specimen was cultured PBMCs, collected from culture after CMV antigen stimulation. CDR3 amino acids: CASSSLSGSTGELFF. The CDR3 DNA reads TGTGCCAGCAGCTCCTTATCGGGAAGTACCGGGGAGCTGTTTTTT.